Described below is a single T cell receptor beta chain sequence and its context. The specificity of this receptor is unknown. Base qualities are not provided; no much larger clone lies one nucleotide away. The sample comes from a study of shared clonotypes between healthy human individuals (dated by TCRdb to the early 2020s). Background for the entire study: The cohort included three men and a couple of women between 18 and 49 years of age. For each donor, three plates each were used for CD4 naive and CD4 memory, two plates were used for CD8 naive, and one plate was used for CD8 memory. Leukapheresis yielded between about 0.85 and 10 billion PBMCs per donor. To increase sequencing depth and limit assay-specific biases, TCR repertoire library preparation and sequencing were carried out by different laboratories using diverse techniques. To estimate repertoire size and how much clonotype sharing occurs between individuals, the study deeply sequenced the blood TCR repertoires of several healthy adults. Beyond this particular receptor, the publication reports: Sharing across four donors was observed for about 5% of naive CD4, under 4% of naive CD8, roughly 2.4% of memory CD4, and 0.4% of memory CD8 clonotypes. Sampling was restricted to blood, and TCR repertoires in tissue are likely to differ from TCR repertoires in blood. Pairwise subsampling led to the expectation that sequencing depth would affect the degree of clonotype sharing among donors. Rarefaction of sorted-subset datasets indicated incomplete sequencing despite the large sequencing depth. Because the study included only a small number of donors, the genetic and exposure-history diversity represented was limited. Compared with non-shared clonotypes, clonotypes shared by all four sorted-subset donors had higher generation probabilities. Larger estimated clonotype richness was generally found for naive subsets than for memory subsets.

CDR1 and CDR2 are drawn from the germline V gene (reference sequence): GTSNPN, SVGIG. There are 14 amino acids in the CDR3, from cysteine to phenylalanine inclusive. The kept DNA is CDR3 alone, 42 bases in frame from the first base. The V end gives up 5 bases and the J end 7 bases, leaving 8 bases in the junction not matched to a gene. Using the deep immunoSEQ assay, multiplex PCR amplified TCR CDR3 regions from genomic DNA. For each cell subset, the extracted genomic DNA was distributed evenly across all wells of several immunoSEQ 96-well plates, and each plate served as one replicate. Each replicate PCR for sorted subsets received around 200 ng genomic DNA, equal to roughly 33,000 T cell genomes. The purified libraries were quantified using a Qubit 3.0 fluorometer, sized with a Bioanalyzer 2100, and then quantified again using the KAPA Library Quantification kit. A separate single-read 150-cycle Illumina NextSeq 550 flow cell was used to sequence each immunoSEQ 96-well plate. The paper's data handling went like this. The immunoSEQ output contained only junctional sequences without quality scores, so filtering could not match that applied to full-length reads. To assign V/J genes and CDR3, sequences were annotated using PyIR, a Python wrapper for IgBLAST v1.9, with IMGT germline references. Reads were filtered out if the reads had weak V/J assignments (E-value above 1e-6), no CDR3, stop codons, out-of-frame junctions, or ambiguous translated residues. V3J clonotypes were defined as sequences sharing an identical inferred V gene, J gene, and CDR3 amino acid sequence. Percentage overlap between repertoires was computed as shared unique clonotypes divided by the size of the smaller repertoire. RTK rarefaction, the Chao1 estimator, and Recon v2.1 estimates of unobserved clonotypes were used to assess repertoire richness. Generation probabilities for all TCRbeta clonotypes obtained by the gDNA method from four donors were computed using OLGA. TCRdb re-hosts the immuneACCESS table, in-frame sequences only. Its copies lack some clones; in the studies checked, an unresolved V gene accounts for under half of them, and the cause for the rest is not known. The V and J calls and clone size come from that table; D and trimming were worked out from the DNA. This sample comprises about 550,000 clones, over 95% of them detected only once. The ten largest account for less than 0.13% of the sample.

For the CD8 naive samples, CD45RO-negative cells were positively selected for CCR7, yielding a CD45RA+CCR7+ population from which TemRA cells were excluded. The donors were healthy, HIV-negative adults who had no recently reported acute infections or vaccinations. Every donor was a Caucasian adult residing in Nashville, Tennessee, USA. Blood was collected by leukapheresis, and PBMCs were isolated by Ficoll-Histopaque density gradient centrifugation and then cryopreserved in liquid nitrogen vapor phase. Purity and quantity of every magnetically sorted T cell population were checked by analytical flow cytometry. Genomic DNA was isolated from every sorted fraction and measured by UV absorbance on a Nanodrop 2000c.

Sequenced sample: naive CD8+ T cells sorted from blood. The cell subset or site label on this specimen signifies: CD45RA+CCR7+. The V and J segments used are TRBV30 and TRBJ2-1; 10 bases in the middle match TRBD1. This TCR was sampled from a woman aged 25 to 39 in good health. CDR3 loop: CAWGPGQGTNEQFF. The sequenced DNA: TGTGCCTGGGGACCGGGACAGGGGACGAATGAGCAGTTCTTC.